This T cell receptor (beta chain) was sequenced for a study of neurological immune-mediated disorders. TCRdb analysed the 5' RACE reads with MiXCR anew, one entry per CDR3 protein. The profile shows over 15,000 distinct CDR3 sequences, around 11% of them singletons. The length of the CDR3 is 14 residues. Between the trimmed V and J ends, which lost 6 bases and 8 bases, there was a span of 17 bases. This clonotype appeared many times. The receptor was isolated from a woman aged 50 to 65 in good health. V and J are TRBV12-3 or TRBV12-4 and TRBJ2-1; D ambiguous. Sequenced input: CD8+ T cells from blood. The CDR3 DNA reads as TGTGCCAGCAGCCTCACTACGGGTGGGGATGAGCAGTTCTTC. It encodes CASSLTTGGDEQFF.